The source of this T cell receptor (beta chain) is a study of shared clonotypes between healthy human individuals. The wider study: Per donor, CD8 memory used one plate, CD8 naive used two, CD4 memory used three and CD4 naive used three.

Sorted-subset replicate PCRs used 200 ng DNA, roughly 28,000 T cell genomes. The assay was immunoSEQ multiplex PCR, and TCRdb's table has in-frame clones only and misses some. The sample shows 1 million to 1.2 million clones, roughly 80% of them seen only once. About this clone itself: It may be a read error: a sequence one base away is much more abundant.

The receptor was derived from a young man in good health. Some clones in this sample may be carry-over from other donors' samples. Sequencing was done on a sample of memory CD4+ T cells from PBMCs. Subset defined: CD45RA-negative fraction.

CDR3 in amino acids: CASSSRDSTYEQYF. CDR3 in DNA: TGTGCCAGCAGCTCCCGGGACAGCACCTACGAGCAGTACTTC. V is TRBV11-2 and J is TRBJ2-7, with 7 positions matching TRBD1. The germline V gene encodes CDR1 SGHAT and CDR2 FQNNGV. The CDR3 contains 14 residues. Trimming cost V 4 bases and J 2 bases; bases outside gene matches: 5.